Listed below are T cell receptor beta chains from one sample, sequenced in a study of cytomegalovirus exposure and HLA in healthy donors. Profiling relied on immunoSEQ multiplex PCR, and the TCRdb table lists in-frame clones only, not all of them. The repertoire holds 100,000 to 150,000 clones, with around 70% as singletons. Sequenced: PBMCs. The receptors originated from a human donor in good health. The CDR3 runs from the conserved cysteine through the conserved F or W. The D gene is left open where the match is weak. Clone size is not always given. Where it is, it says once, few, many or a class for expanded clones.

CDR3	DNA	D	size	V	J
CASSLLTGAAGGYTF	TGTGCCAGCAGTCTTCTGACAGGCGCCGCGGGTGGCTACACCTTC	-	-	TRBV27	TRBJ1-2
CASSLGLDRLEETQYF	TGCGCCAGCAGCTTGGGGTTGGACAGGCTAGAAGAGACCCAGTACTTC	TRBD1	-	TRBV5-1	TRBJ2-5
CASSFRLAGEVTDTQYF	TGTGCCAGCAGCTTCAGACTAGCGGGAGAAGTAACAGATACGCAGTATTTT	TRBD2	-	TRBV7-8	TRBJ2-3
CASSVAGRGYEQYF	TGTGCCAGCAGCGTCGCAGGGAGGGGTTACGAGCAGTACTTC	TRBD2	-	TRBV9	TRBJ2-7
CASSYGPGEEGTQYF	TGTGCCAGCAGTTACGGGCCCGGGGAGGAAGGGACCCAGTACTTC	-	-	TRBV6-5	TRBJ2-5
CASSLNRDRHYEQYF	TGTGCCAGCAGCTTAAACCGGGACAGGCACTACGAGCAGTACTTC	-	once	TRBV12-1	TRBJ2-7
CSSSQIYEQYF	TGTTCCAGCAGCCAGATTTACGAGCAGTACTTC	-	-	TRBV7-9	TRBJ2-7
CASGVGLAGETQYF	TGCGCCAGCGGCGTGGGACTAGCGGGAGAGACCCAGTACTTC	TRBD2	once	TRBV5-1	TRBJ2-5
CASSQVVGGLYEQYF	TGTGCCAGCAGTCAGGTCGTAGGAGGGCTTTACGAGCAGTACTTC	-	-	TRBV6-5	TRBJ2-7
CASSVDSPYGYTF	TGTGCCAGCAGTGTCGACAGCCCCTATGGCTACACCTTC	-	-	TRBV2	TRBJ1-2
CASKDRAGNQPQHF	TGTGCCAGCAAAGACAGGGCGGGCAATCAGCCCCAGCATTTT	TRBD1	-	TRBV2	TRBJ1-5
CASLGLADTYNEQFF	TGTGCCAGCCTCGGACTAGCGGACACCTACAATGAGCAGTTCTTC	TRBD2	-	TRBV2	TRBJ2-1
CASSPRNARRAEAFF	TGTGCCAGCAGCCCCCGGAATGCTAGGAGGGCTGAAGCTTTCTTT	-	-	TRBV7-9	TRBJ1-1
CASSQGLAQETQYF	TGTGCCAGCAGCCAGGGACTAGCACAAGAGACCCAGTACTTC	TRBD2	-	TRBV9	TRBJ2-5
CASSDPFRDFNEQYF	TGTGCCAGCAGTGACCCCTTTCGGGATTTCAACGAGCAGTACTTC	-	-	TRBV28	TRBJ2-7
CASRLSGGQYNEQFF	TGTGCCAGCAGGCTTAGCGGGGGACAATACAATGAGCAGTTCTTC	TRBD2	-	TRBV4-2	TRBJ2-1
CASRDRGQGNTEAFF	TGCGCCAGCAGGGACAGGGGGCAGGGGAACACTGAAGCTTTCTTT	TRBD1	-	TRBV10-2	TRBJ1-1
CASRPGTGYTQYF	TGTGCCAGCAGGCCCGGGACAGGTTATACGCAGTATTTT	TRBD1	-	TRBV6-6	TRBJ2-3
CASSLLESFGYTF	TGTGCCAGCAGCTTACTCGAGAGTTTCGGCTACACCTTC	-	large	TRBV11-2	TRBJ1-2
CASSKVLGLTTDTQYF	TGTGCCAGCAGCAAAGTCTTAGGACTAACCACAGATACGCAGTATTTT	-	-	TRBV21-1	TRBJ2-3
CASSPLAGGPYEQFF	TGTGCCAGCAGCCCACTAGCGGGGGGGCCGTATGAGCAGTTCTTC	TRBD2	-	TRBV11-2	TRBJ2-1
CASSLTLVNTEAFF	TGTGCCAGCAGTCTAACCCTGGTGAACACTGAAGCTTTCTTT	-	-	TRBV28	TRBJ1-1
CASSLVVGETQYF	TGTGCCAGCAGCTTAGTAGTTGGAGAGACCCAGTACTTC	-	-	TRBV7-2	TRBJ2-5
CASSQERVSYNEQFF	TGTGCCAGCAGCCAAGAGAGGGTCTCCTACAATGAGCAGTTCTTC	-	-	TRBV4-2	TRBJ2-1
CSVGQGDNNSPLHF	TGCAGCGTTGGACAGGGAGATAATAATTCACCCCTCCACTTT	TRBD1	-	TRBV29-1	TRBJ1-6